The clone carrying this T cell receptor beta chain has a handful of counts. As yet, its antigen is unknown. The data were obtained in a study of T-cell memory formation after mild COVID-19. Study-level information: TCR clusters were largely donor specific. General study results and limits: Day 15 to 85 contracting clones showed balanced CD4/CD8; later expanders leaned CD4+.

Looked up from germline, CDR1 is SQVTM and CDR2 is ANQGSEA. The CDR3 sequence is 14 residues long. Between the trimmed V and J ends, which lost 4 bases and 0 bases, there was a span of 9 bases. One entry per CDR3 protein results from TCRdb running MiXCR on the 5' RACE reads. The profile shows about 350,000 distinct CDR3 sequences, roughly 20% of them singletons. Sequencing was performed on PBMCs or a T cell subset sorted from them (not recorded which). The chain uses TRBV29-1 and TRBJ1-4, with D perhaps TRBD1 (6 bases). The clonotype comes from a man aged 18 to 30 who had mild COVID-19 (a few samples of this study predate the infection). Cell type and time point are not known. The CDR3 protein is CSVGTDATNEKLFF. The CDR3 DNA follows: TGCAGCGTTGGGACAGATGCAACTAATGAAAAACTGTTTTTT.